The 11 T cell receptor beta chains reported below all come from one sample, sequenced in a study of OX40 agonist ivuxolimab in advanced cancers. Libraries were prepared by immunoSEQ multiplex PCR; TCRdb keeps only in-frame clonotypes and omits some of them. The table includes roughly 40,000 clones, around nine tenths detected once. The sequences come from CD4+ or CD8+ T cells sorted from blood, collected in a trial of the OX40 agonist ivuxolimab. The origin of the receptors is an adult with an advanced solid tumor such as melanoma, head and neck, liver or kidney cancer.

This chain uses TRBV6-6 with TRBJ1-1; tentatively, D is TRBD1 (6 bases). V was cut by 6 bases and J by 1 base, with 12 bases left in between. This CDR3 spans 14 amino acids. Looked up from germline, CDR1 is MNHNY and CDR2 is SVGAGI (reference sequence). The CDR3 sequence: CASSPRQANTEAFF. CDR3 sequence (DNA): TGTGCCAGCAGCCCCAGACAGGCGAACACTGAAGCTTTCTTT.

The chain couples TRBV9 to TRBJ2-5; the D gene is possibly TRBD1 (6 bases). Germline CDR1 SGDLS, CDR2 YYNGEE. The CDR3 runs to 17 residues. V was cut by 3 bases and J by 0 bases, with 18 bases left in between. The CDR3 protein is CASSDNRESPYQETQYF. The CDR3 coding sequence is TGTGCCAGCAGCGATAACAGGGAGAGTCCGTACCAAGAGACCCAGTACTTC.

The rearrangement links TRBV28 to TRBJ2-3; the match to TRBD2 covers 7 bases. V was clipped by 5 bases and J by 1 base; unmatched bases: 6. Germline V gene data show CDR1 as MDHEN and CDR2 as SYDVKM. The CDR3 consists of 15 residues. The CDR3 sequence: CASSLRGRGTDTQYF. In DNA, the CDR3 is TGTGCCAGCAGTCTCAGAGGGAGGGGCACAGATACGCAGTATTTT.

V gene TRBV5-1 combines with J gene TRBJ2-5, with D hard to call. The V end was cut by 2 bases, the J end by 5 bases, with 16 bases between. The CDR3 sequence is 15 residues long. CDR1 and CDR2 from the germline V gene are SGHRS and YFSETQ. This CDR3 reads CASSFYTTLRETQYF. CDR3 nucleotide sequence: TGCGCCAGCAGCTTTTACACCACGCTCAGGGAGACCCAGTACTTC.

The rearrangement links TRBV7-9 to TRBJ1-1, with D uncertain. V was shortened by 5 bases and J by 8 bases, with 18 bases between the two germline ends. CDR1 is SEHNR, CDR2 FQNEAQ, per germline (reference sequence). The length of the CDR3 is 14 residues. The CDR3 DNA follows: TGTGCCAGCAGCCCACTGAGCAGGAGGATGGAAGCTTTCTTT. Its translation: CASSPLSRRMEAFF.

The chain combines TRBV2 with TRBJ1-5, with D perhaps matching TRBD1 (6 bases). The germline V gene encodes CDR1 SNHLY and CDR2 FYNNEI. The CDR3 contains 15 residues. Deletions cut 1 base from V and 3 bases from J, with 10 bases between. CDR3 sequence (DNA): TGTGCCAGCAGTGAAGAGGGGACAATCAATCAGCCCCAGCATTTT. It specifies CASSEEGTINQPQHF.

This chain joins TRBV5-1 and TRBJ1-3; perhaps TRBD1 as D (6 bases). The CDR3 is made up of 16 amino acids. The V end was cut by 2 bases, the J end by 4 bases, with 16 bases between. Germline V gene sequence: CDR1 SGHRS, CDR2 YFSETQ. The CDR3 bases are TGCGCCAGCAGCTTCACGGGGGCCGAGGGGGGAAACACCATATATTTT. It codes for CASSFTGAEGGNTIYF.

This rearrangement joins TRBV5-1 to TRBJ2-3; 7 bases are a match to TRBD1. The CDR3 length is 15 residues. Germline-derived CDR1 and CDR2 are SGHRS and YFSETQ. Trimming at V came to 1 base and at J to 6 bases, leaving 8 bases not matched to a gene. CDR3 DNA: TGCGCCAGCAGCTTGCCAGGGGGAAGTAGGGATACGCAGTATTTT. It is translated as CASSLPGGSRDTQYF.

CDR3 in DNA: TGTGCCACCAGCAGAGTATCGGCCCGGGGGGAACTGTTTTTT. Translating it yields CATSRVSARGELFF. The chain combines TRBV15 with TRBJ1-4, with TRBD1 as a possible D gene (5 bases). The CDR3 length is 14 residues. The V gene's germline CDR1 is LNHNV and CDR2 YYDKDF (reference sequence). Trimming pared 1 base from V and 12 bases from J, leaving 15 bases between.

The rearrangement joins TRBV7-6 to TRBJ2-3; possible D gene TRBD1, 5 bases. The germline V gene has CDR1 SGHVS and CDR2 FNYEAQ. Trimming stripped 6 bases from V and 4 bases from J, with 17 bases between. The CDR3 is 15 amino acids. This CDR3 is CASRADDSASDTQYF. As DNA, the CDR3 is TGTGCCAGCAGAGCCGACGACAGCGCTTCAGATACGCAGTATTTT.

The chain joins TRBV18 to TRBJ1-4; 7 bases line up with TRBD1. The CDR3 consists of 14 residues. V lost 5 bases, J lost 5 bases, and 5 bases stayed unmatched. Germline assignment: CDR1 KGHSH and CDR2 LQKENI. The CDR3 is CASSGTAQNEKLFF. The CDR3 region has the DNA TGTGCCAGCTCAGGGACAGCTCAAAATGAAAAACTGTTTTTT.